Included here is one T cell receptor (beta chain) sequence, with context. No antigen is known for it. The sample comes from a study of regulatory T cells in long-lasting Graves disease. The germline gives CDR1 MNHNS, CDR2 SASEGT. This CDR3 has 14 residues. The junction had 7 bases not matched to a gene; V was cut back by 5 bases and J by 4 bases. Arm-PCR of CDR3 regions and iRepertoire HTBI primers were used to build TCR beta libraries. One entry per CDR3 protein results from TCRdb running MiXCR on the multiplex PCR reads. The sample lists a few hundred thousand distinct CDR3 sequences, roughly a fifth occurring once. Time point defined: persistent/refractory GD, antithyroid drugs over 5 years with positive TRAb. Extracted RNA from PBMCs served as the source of the TCR library. Roughly 9.9-milliliter peripheral blood samples went into EDTA tubes. Study-wide results and caveats: Not thyroid tissue but only peripheral blood was studied. When disease was persistent, TRBV28, TRBJ1-2 and TRBJ2-5 were the favored segments.

The sequence came from a female donor with Graves disease. This chain joins TRBV6-1 and TRBJ2-7; 8 nucleotides align to TRBD1. The sample here was peripheral blood mononuclear cells (PBMCs), taken when the disease was refractory, from a patient treated with antithyroid drugs. In DNA, the CDR3 is TGTGCCAGCAGTCCATCAGGGGGCATATACGAGCAGTACTTC. It translates to CASSPSGGIYEQYF.